Following are 30 T cell receptor beta chains from one sample sequenced in a study of long-term antiretroviral therapy in people with HIV. Investigators performed immunoSEQ version v3.0 at survey level. Clones were read by immunoSEQ multiplex PCR, and TCRdb kept only the in-frame ones, dropping some. The sample records about 31,000 clones, 75% to 90% being singletons. The sample in question was unsorted PBMCs, obtained 0.8 years before starting antiretroviral therapy. The receptors were gathered from a man aged 18 to 29 with HIV.

This chain uses TRBV18 with TRBJ1-1; D is undetermined. Germline-derived CDR1 and CDR2 are KGHSH and LQKENI. The CDR3 has 13 residues. Trimming left V 2 bases short and J 5 bases short, with 9 bases between. CDR3 protein: CASSPVSGTEAFF. The CDR3 DNA reads as TGTGCCAGCTCACCAGTCAGCGGGACTGAAGCTTTCTTT.

The V call is TRBV18, the J call TRBJ2-7, with TRBD1 identical over 11 bases. The CDR3 contains 15 residues. Looked up from germline, CDR1 is KGHSH and CDR2 is LQKENI. V was clipped by 2 bases and J by 3 bases; unmatched bases: 3. CDR3: CASSPGTGGLYEQYF. The CDR3 DNA follows: TGTGCCAGCTCACCAGGGACAGGGGGTCTCTACGAGCAGTACTTC.

The chain employs TRBV7-6 and TRBJ2-7; 8 bases are shared with TRBD2. V lost 2 bases, J lost 2 bases, and 5 bases stayed unmatched. This CDR3 spans 15 amino acids. CDR1 and CDR2 from the germline V gene are SGHVS and FNYEAQ. CDR3 bases: TGTGCCAGCAGCTTAAAGCGGGAGTGGCCCTACGAGCAGTACTTC. This encodes CASSLKREWPYEQYF.

The chain employs TRBV5-1 and TRBJ2-5; D not resolved. This CDR3 has 13 residues. CDR1 is SGHRS and CDR2 is YFSETQ in the germline V gene. V was pared by 4 bases and J by 10 bases, with 17 bases between. CDR3 nucleotide sequence: TGCGCCAGCAGCGAAGACGATTATGGGGTCCAGTACTTC. Amino acids: CASSEDDYGVQYF.

The chain joins TRBV12-5 to TRBJ2-5; the D gene could be TRBD1 or TRBD2 (5 bases each). V was shortened by 0 bases and J by 5 bases, with 22 bases between the two germline ends. Looked up from germline, CDR1 is LGHNT and CDR2 is FRNRAP. The CDR3 has 18 amino acids. The DNA of the CDR3 is TGTGCTAGTGGTTTGGTACATGGGCCAGGGCAAGGAGGTGAGACCCAGTACTTC. It yields the protein CASGLVHGPGQGGETQYF.

The J gene is TRBJ2-1, the V gene TRBV7-9, with TRBD2 matching 7 bases. The J segment lost 6 bases and the V segment lost 5 bases, leaving 10 bases of the junction unmatched. CDR1 is SEHNR and CDR2 is FQNEAQ in the germline V gene (reference sequence). This CDR3 has 15 residues. Here the CDR3 reads CASSPIGGGLNEQFF. As DNA, the CDR3 is TGTGCCAGCAGCCCCATTGGCGGGGGACTCAATGAGCAGTTCTTC.

The V and J genes are TRBV29-1 and TRBJ1-1; D may be TRBD1 (6 bases). CDR3 length: 13 amino acids. V was shortened by 7 bases and J by 5 bases, with 17 bases between the two germline ends. The germline V gene has CDR1 SQVTM and CDR2 ANQGSEA. The CDR3 coding sequence is TGCAGCGGGGTCGGAGGGGGAGGTACTGAAGCTTTCTTT. This gives the protein CSGVGGGGTEAFF.

The chain has TRBV6-6 and TRBJ1-3; 7 bases match TRBD1. V was pared by 6 bases and J by 4 bases, with 6 bases of the junction left unmatched. CDR3 length: 14 residues. Germline assignment: CDR1 MNHNY and CDR2 SVGAGI (reference sequence). The CDR3 DNA reads as TGTGCCAGCAGACAGACAGGGTCGGGAAACACCATATATTTT. As protein: CASRQTGSGNTIYF.

The CDR3 bases are TGTGCCAGCAGCTTAGTGAGTTCAGCCAAAAACATTCAGTACTTC. Encoded protein: CASSLVSSAKNIQYF. The chain links TRBV7-9 to TRBJ2-4; D uncertain. CDR3 length: 15 residues. Germline V gene data show CDR1 as SEHNR and CDR2 as FQNEAQ (reference sequence). Trimming cost V 1 base and J 0 bases, with 7 bases left between them.

V usage is TRBV7-9 and J usage is TRBJ1-2; unclear D gene. V was trimmed by 5 bases and J by 3 bases, leaving 16 bases between them. CDR1 is SEHNR and CDR2 is FQNEAQ in the germline V gene (reference sequence). CDR3 length: 15 residues. DNA for the CDR3: TGTGCCAGCAGCCCCCCCGGGGTGACGGACTATGGCTACACCTTC. This sequence encodes CASSPPGVTDYGYTF.

The chain joins TRBV27 to TRBJ1-6; D unclear. The CDR3 is made up of 16 amino acids. V was trimmed by 2 bases and J by 9 bases, leaving 17 bases between them. The germline V gene has CDR1 MNHEY and CDR2 SMNVEV (reference sequence). CDR3 bases: TGTGCCAGCAGTTTACAGGCACGACCCGCAAGTTCACCCCTCCACTTT. Its translation: CASSLQARPASSPLHF.

This chain uses TRBV27 with TRBJ2-1; 8 bases map to TRBD2. CDR3 length: 15 amino acids. V gave up 0 bases and J gave up 4 bases; unmatched junction bases: 2. Germline-derived CDR1 and CDR2 are MNHEY and SMNVEV (reference sequence). The CDR3 DNA reads as TGTGCCAGCAGTTTATCGCCTAGCGGGTACAATGAGCAGTTCTTC. As protein: CASSLSPSGYNEQFF.

V gene TRBV12-5 combines with J gene TRBJ2-1; the match to TRBD2 covers 9 bases. CDR1 is LGHNT and CDR2 is FRNRAP in the germline V gene. The CDR3 runs 14 residues. V lost 1 base, J lost 10 bases, and 5 bases stayed unmatched. CDR3 loop: CASGLAVAGEEQFF. The CDR3 region has the DNA TGTGCTAGTGGTTTGGCGGTAGCGGGAGAGGAGCAGTTCTTC.

The CDR3: CASSIGVTDTQYF. CDR3 in DNA: TGTGCCAGTAGTATTGGGGTTACAGATACGCAGTATTTT. This sequence joins TRBV19 and TRBJ2-3, with no clear D. The CDR3 sequence is 13 residues long. Trimming pared 3 bases from V and 3 bases from J, leaving 7 bases between. The germline V gene encodes CDR1 LNHDA and CDR2 SQIVND (reference sequence).

This clone has a handful of counts. The chain is built from TRBV18 and TRBJ2-5; D gene ambiguous. The CDR3 runs 13 residues. V lost 3 bases to trimming and J lost 5 bases, with 10 bases between them. CDR1 and CDR2 (germline): KGHSH, LQKENI. The CDR3 DNA reads as TGTGCCAGCTCACCCGGAGCTACGGAGACCCAGTACTTC. Its translation is CASSPGATETQYF.

This chain uses TRBV4-2 with TRBJ2-5; D is possibly TRBD1 or TRBD2 (6 bases each). Germline CDR1 LGHNA, CDR2 YNFKEQ. The CDR3 has 15 amino acids. The germline V and J ends were trimmed by 1 base and 5 bases, with 14 bases remaining between them. The CDR3 loop reads CASSQGEGGGETQYF. For the CDR3, the DNA is TGTGCCAGCAGCCAAGGAGAGGGGGGCGGGGAGACCCAGTACTTC.

This chain joins TRBV5-4 and TRBJ2-7; D ambiguous. The CDR3 is made up of 13 amino acids. Per the germline V gene, CDR1 is SGHNT and CDR2 is YYREEE (reference sequence). The ends were cut back, 0 bases at V and 2 bases at J, with 6 bases in the middle. The CDR3 nucleotides are TGTGCCAGCAGCTTGGACCTTACCTACGAGCAGTACTTC. Its protein is CASSLDLTYEQYF.

This clone was seen just once. This chain connects TRBV6-1 to TRBJ2-5; 8 positions match TRBD1. The CDR3 loop spans 14 amino acids. Germline CDR1 MNHNS, CDR2 SASEGT. The J segment lost 4 bases and the V segment lost 6 bases, leaving 7 bases of the junction unmatched. The CDR3 is CASSTSGTGETQYF. CDR3 coding DNA: TGTGCCAGCAGCACCTCCGGGACAGGAGAGACCCAGTACTTC.

V usage is TRBV28 and J usage is TRBJ2-2; possibly TRBD1 or TRBD2 for D (5 bases each). Deletions cut 7 bases from V and 1 base from J, with 10 bases between. CDR1 is MDHEN, CDR2 SYDVKM, per germline. The CDR3 sequence is 14 residues long. CDR3 bases: TGTGCCAGCATGCCGGGGCAGAACACCGGGGAGCTGTTTTTT. It encodes CASMPGQNTGELFF.

The chain recombines TRBV4-3 with TRBJ1-2; no clear D gene. The V gene lost 1 base and the J gene lost 4 bases, with 7 bases spanning the gap. The CDR3 has 13 amino acids. The germline V gene has CDR1 LGHNA and CDR2 YSLEER. CDR3 DNA: TGCGCCAGCAGCCAAGGACCAGGCTATGGCTACACCTTC. Protein product: CASSQGPGYGYTF.

The chain couples TRBV7-3 to TRBJ2-2; 9 bases map to TRBD1. J was trimmed by 5 bases and V by 5 bases; bases with no gene match: 6. Germline V CDR1 and CDR2: SGHTA, FQGTGA. The length of the CDR3 is 15 residues. The CDR3 loop reads CASSPTGGKTGELFF. CDR3 DNA: TGTGCCAGCAGCCCGACAGGGGGGAAAACCGGGGAGCTGTTTTTT.

Comment on this clone: A read error may produce the germline difference seen at one junction end. The chain joins TRBV6-5 to TRBJ1-1; D is ambiguous. The germline V gene has CDR1 MNHEY and CDR2 SVGAGI. This CDR3 is 13 amino acids long. CDR3 sequence: CASNPTVNAEAFF. The CDR3, as DNA: TGTGCCAGCAATCCGACGGTGAACGCTGAAGCTTTCTTT.

This clone was counted between two and nine times. This chain uses TRBV27 with TRBJ1-1, with TRBD1 matching over 12 bases. V was pared by 5 bases and J by 9 bases, with 1 base of the junction left unmatched. The CDR3 is 12 amino acids. Germline assignment: CDR1 MNHEY and CDR2 SMNVEV (reference sequence). The CDR3 loop is CASSRDRGQAFF. The CDR3 bases are TGTGCCAGCAGTCGGGACAGGGGGCAAGCTTTCTTT.

This clone was seen only once. The V call is TRBV6-1, the J call TRBJ1-6; the D is unclear. The CDR3 is 12 residues long. Germline-derived CDR1 and CDR2 are MNHNS and SASEGT. Deletions cut 3 bases from V and 10 bases from J, with 7 bases between. CDR3 sequence reads: CASSEEGSPLHF. The CDR3, as DNA: TGTGCCAGCAGTGAGGAGGGATCACCCCTCCACTTT.

This clone was seen a single time. The chain links TRBV6-5 to TRBJ1-2; D gene unclear. From germline, CDR1 is MNHEY and CDR2 SVGAGI. CDR3 length: 14 residues. The V gene lost 0 bases and the J gene lost 8 bases, with 13 bases spanning the gap. The CDR3 sequence is CASSYSSDEGGYTF. CDR3 bases: TGTGCCAGCAGTTACTCGTCGGACGAGGGAGGCTACACCTTC.

The chain carries TRBV7-9 and TRBJ1-1; tentative D call: TRBD1 (6 bases). The V gene lost 0 bases and the J gene lost 1 base, with 9 bases spanning the gap. In germline, CDR1 is SEHNR, CDR2 FQNEAQ (reference sequence). The CDR3 consists of 15 residues. Written as DNA, the CDR3 is TGTGCCAGCAGCTTAGCTGGACAGAAGAACACTGAAGCTTTCTTT. This gives the protein CASSLAGQKNTEAFF.

V usage is TRBV6-6 and J usage is TRBJ2-7, with D unresolved. The V end lost 0 bases, the J end lost 2 bases, and 11 bases lay between the germline ends. This CDR3 has 15 residues. Germline V CDR1 and CDR2: MNHNY, SVGAGI (reference sequence). The DNA of the CDR3 is TGTGCCAGCAGTTACTCGACCCAGGCCACCTACGAGCAGTACTTC. Residues: CASSYSTQATYEQYF.

The chain employs TRBV11-3 and TRBJ2-7, with D uncertain. The germline V gene has CDR1 SGHNT and CDR2 YENEEA. Trimming took 5 bases from V and 2 from J, leaving 16 bases between them. The CDR3 length is 15 residues. CDR3 amino acids: CASSPTPGRAYEQYF. DNA of the CDR3: TGTGCCAGCAGCCCCACACCCGGACGGGCCTACGAGCAGTACTTC.

The J gene is TRBJ2-7, the V gene TRBV2; possible D gene TRBD1, 6 bases. The germline CDR1 and CDR2 sequences are SNHLY and FYNNEI. Trimming took off 6 bases at V and 3 bases at J, with 12 bases between the two ends. There are 13 residues in the CDR3. CDR3: CASRGMDSYEQYF. CDR3 bases: TGTGCCAGCAGGGGGATGGACAGCTACGAGCAGTACTTC.

The chain recombines TRBV5-4 with TRBJ2-7; the match to TRBD1 covers 12 bases. Germline-derived CDR1 and CDR2 are SGHNT and YYREEE (reference sequence). Trimming took 4 bases from V and 3 from J; bases not matched to a gene: 14. This CDR3 spans 18 amino acids. CDR3 bases: TGTGCCAGCAGCCTACCTACCGGGACAGGGGGCGGTCGCTACGAGCAGTACTTC. Residues: CASSLPTGTGGGRYEQYF.